This T cell receptor (beta chain) was identified during a study of blood T cell repertoires in COVID-19. Whole-study context: Donors in the United States, Italy and Spain gave samples during acute or convalescent COVID-19. The cDNA or gDNA used as material had been derived from T cells, B-cell-depleted T cells, or PBMCs.

Study processing details: Quantification of nucleated cells was approximated via reference gene primer amplification. Sequencing was performed with immunoSEQ multiplex PCR; in TCRdb, only in-frame clones are kept and a portion is missing. V, J and clone size are taken as reported in that table, and D and trimming were inferred from the DNA itself. Of about 170,000 clones in the sample, 84% are singletons; the top ten hold 7.5% to 9.5%. Germline V gives CDR1 DFQATT, CDR2 SNEGSKA (reference sequence). The CDR3 is 17 amino acids. With 3 bases clipped from V and 6 bases from J, the junction kept 14 bases outside the gene matches.

The chain uses TRBV20-1 and TRBJ2-1; TRBD2 matches at 10 bases. Material: peripheral blood. This receptor was obtained from a man between 40 and 49 years old who had recovered from COVID-19. Here the CDR3 DNA reads TGCAGTGCTAGTTCGAGCGGGAGGGCCACTGGATCCAATGAGCAGTTCTTC. Translated, it gives CSASSSGRATGSNEQFF.